This passage covers 2 T cell receptor beta chains from one sample sequenced in a study of OX40 agonist ivuxolimab in advanced cancers. The repertoire was sequenced with immunoSEQ multiplex PCR; TCRdb's copy has only in-frame clones and lacks some. The table records roughly 13,000 clones, around 77% of them present only once. This sample comprised CD4+ or CD8+ T cells sorted from blood, obtained in a trial of the OX40 agonist ivuxolimab. These receptors were collected from an adult with an advanced solid tumor such as melanoma, head and neck, liver or kidney cancer.

The chain couples TRBV10-2 to TRBJ2-1, with 10 bases aligning to TRBD2. The CDR3 is 13 residues long. Trimming at V came to 7 bases and at J to 10 bases, leaving 7 bases not matched to a gene. Germline V gene sequence: CDR1 WSHSY, CDR2 SAAADI. CDR3 DNA: TGCGCCAGCACCGCTAGCGGGAGAGGGGAGCAGTTCTTC. Protein sequence: CASTASGRGEQFF.

V is TRBV5-5 and J is TRBJ1-2; 12 bases are shared with TRBD1. Germline trimming cut 3 bases from V and 4 bases from J; bases unmatched to any gene: 7. The V gene's germline CDR1 is SGHKS and CDR2 YYEKEE (reference sequence). The CDR3 has 16 amino acids. CDR3 sequence (DNA): TGTGCCAGCAGCTCCGGGACAGGGGGCATGTTCTATGGCTACACCTTC. The encoded protein is CASSSGTGGMFYGYTF.